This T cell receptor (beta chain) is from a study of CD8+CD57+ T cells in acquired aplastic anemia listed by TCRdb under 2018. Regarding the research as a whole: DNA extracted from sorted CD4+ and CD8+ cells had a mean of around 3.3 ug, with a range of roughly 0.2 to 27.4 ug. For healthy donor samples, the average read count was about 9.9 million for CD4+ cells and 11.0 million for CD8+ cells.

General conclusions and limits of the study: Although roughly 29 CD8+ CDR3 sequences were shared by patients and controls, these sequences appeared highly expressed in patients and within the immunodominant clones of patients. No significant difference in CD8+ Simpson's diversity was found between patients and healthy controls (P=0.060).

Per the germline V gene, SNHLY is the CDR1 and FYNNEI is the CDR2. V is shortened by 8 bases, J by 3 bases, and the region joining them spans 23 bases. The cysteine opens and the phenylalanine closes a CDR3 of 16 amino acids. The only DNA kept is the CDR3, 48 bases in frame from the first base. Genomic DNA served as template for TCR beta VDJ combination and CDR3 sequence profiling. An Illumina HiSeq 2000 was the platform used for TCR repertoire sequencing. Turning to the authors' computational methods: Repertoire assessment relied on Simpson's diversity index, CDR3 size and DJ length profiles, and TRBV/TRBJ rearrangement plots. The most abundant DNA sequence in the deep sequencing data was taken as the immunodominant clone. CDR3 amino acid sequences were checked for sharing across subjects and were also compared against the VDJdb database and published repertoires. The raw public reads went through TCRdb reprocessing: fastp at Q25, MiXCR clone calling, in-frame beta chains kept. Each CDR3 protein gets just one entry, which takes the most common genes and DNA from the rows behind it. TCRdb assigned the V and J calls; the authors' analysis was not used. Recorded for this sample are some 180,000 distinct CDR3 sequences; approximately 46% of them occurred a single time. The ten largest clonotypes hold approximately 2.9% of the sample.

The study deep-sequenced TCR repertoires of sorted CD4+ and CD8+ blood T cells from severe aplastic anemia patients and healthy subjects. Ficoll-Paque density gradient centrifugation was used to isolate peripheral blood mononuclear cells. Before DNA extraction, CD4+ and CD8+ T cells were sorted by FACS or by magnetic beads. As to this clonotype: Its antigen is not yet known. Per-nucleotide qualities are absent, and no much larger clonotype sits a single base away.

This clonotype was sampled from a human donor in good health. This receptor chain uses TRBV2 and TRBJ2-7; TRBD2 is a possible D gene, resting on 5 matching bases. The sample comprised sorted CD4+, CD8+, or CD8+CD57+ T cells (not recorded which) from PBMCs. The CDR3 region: CASGSLEAGNSYEQYF. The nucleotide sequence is TGTGCCAGCGGCTCCCTCGAGGCGGGTAATAGCTACGAGCAGTACTTC. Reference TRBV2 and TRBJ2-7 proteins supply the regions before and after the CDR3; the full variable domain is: EPEVTQTPSHQVTQMGQEVILRCVPISNHLYFYWYRQILGQKVEFLVSFYNNEISEKSEIFDDQFSVERPDGSNFTLKIRSTKLEDSAMYFCASGSLEAGNSYEQYFGPGTRLTVT.